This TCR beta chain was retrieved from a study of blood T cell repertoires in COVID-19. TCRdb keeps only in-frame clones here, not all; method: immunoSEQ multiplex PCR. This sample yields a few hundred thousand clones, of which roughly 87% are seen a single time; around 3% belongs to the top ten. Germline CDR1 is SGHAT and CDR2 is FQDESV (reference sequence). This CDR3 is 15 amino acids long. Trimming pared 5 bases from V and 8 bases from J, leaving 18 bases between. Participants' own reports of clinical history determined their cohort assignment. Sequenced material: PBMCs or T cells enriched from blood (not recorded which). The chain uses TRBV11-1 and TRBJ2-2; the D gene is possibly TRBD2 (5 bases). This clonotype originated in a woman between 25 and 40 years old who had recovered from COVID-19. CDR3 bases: TGTGCCAGCAGCCCATCTGCCATGCGGGCTGGGGAGCTGTTTTTT. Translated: CASSPSAMRAGELFF. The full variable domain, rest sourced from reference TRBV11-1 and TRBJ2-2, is EAEVAQSPRYKITEKSQAVAFWCDPISGHATLYWYRQILGQGPELLVQFQDESVVDDSQLPKDRFSAERLKGVDSTLKIQPAELGDSAMYLCASSPSAMRAGELFFGEGSRLTVL.